What follows are 12 T cell receptor beta chains derived from one specimen sequenced in a study of cytomegalovirus exposure and HLA in healthy donors. The primer mix had 60 Vbeta and 13 Jbeta primers. Only in-frame clones appear in the TCRdb table, and some are missing; sequencing was by immunoSEQ multiplex PCR. Among about 120,000 clones, 65% to 80% were seen once, and the ten largest hold nearly 3%. The specimen sequenced was PBMCs. Receptors were obtained from a woman aged 40 to 50 in good health and CMV-seropositive.

This clone was recorded a few times. The chain couples TRBV7-2 to TRBJ2-5, with TRBD2 matching 12 bases. The end of the DNA is better explained by TRBJ2-7, so the J call may be wrong. The CDR3 loop spans 14 amino acids. CDR1 and CDR2 from the germline V gene are SGHTA and FQGNSA. The DNA for the CDR3 is TGTGCCAGCAGCTTTACTAGCGGGGGGTACGAGCAGTACTTC. Translated, it gives CASSFTSGGYEQYF.

This chain joins TRBV5-1 and TRBJ1-4; 8 bases match TRBD1. V dropped 3 bases and J dropped 7; count of bases not matched to a gene: 14. CDR3 length: 17 residues. Looked up from germline, CDR1 is SGHRS and CDR2 is YFSETQ. The CDR3 region has the DNA TGCGCCAGCAGCTCCAGTAATCCCGGACAGGGCGGTGAAAAACTGTTTTTT. Amino acid sequence: CASSSSNPGQGGEKLFF.

This chain connects TRBV4-3 to TRBJ2-3; 8 nucleotides align to TRBD2. Germline CDR1 and CDR2: LGHNA and YSLEER. J lost 2 bases, V lost 0 bases, and 10 bases had no gene match. The CDR3 is 18 amino acids. CDR3: CASSQETGGRKSTDTQYF. DNA for the CDR3: TGCGCCAGCAGCCAAGAAACCGGCGGGAGGAAATCCACAGATACGCAGTATTTT.

The V gene is TRBV7-3, the J gene TRBJ2-2; D is unclear. Trimming left V 2 bases short and J 7 bases short, with 14 bases between. Germline V gene sequence: CDR1 SGHTA, CDR2 FQGTGA. The CDR3 has 15 amino acids. The CDR3: CASSLSASTGGELFF. DNA of the CDR3: TGTGCCAGCAGCTTATCAGCTAGTACCGGCGGGGAGCTGTTTTTT. Full variable domain (outside the CDR3, taken from reference TRBV7-3 and TRBJ2-2): GAGVSQTPSNKVTEKGKYVELRCDPISGHTALYWYRQSLGQGPEFLIYFQGTGAADDSGLPNDRFFAVRPEGSVSTLKIQRTERGDSAVYLCASSLSASTGGELFFGEGSRLTVL.

This chain joins TRBV10-2 and TRBJ2-6, with D uncertain. V was clipped by 8 bases and J by 3 bases, with 5 bases between them. Germline loops: CDR1 WSHSY, CDR2 SAAADI. The CDR3 is 12 residues long. CDR3 loop: CASRYGANVLTF. CDR3 bases: TGCGCCAGCCGGTATGGGGCCAACGTCCTGACTTTC.

V usage is TRBV11-3 and J usage is TRBJ1-6, with D maybe TRBD1 (6 bases). Trimming took 10 bases from V and 7 from J, leaving 20 bases between them. Per germline, CDR1 SGHNT and CDR2 YENEEA. The CDR3 is 15 residues long. In DNA, the CDR3 is TGTGCCATCCCGAGGCACAGGGAGCGGAATTCACCCCTCCACTTT. Amino acid sequence: CAIPRHRERNSPLHF.

The chain carries TRBV27 and TRBJ2-3; D is possibly TRBD2 (5 bases). Germline V gene lookup returns CDR1 MNHEY and CDR2 SMNVEV (reference sequence). This CDR3 is 14 amino acids long. Trimming took 3 bases from V and 2 from J, leaving 9 bases between them. The CDR3 DNA reads TGTGCCAGCAGTTTGAGACTAAACACAGATACGCAGTATTTT. Translating gives CASSLRLNTDTQYF.

The chain couples TRBV5-1 to TRBJ2-7; 7 positions match TRBD2. The germline V gene has CDR1 SGHRS and CDR2 YFSETQ. Losses at the gene ends were 6 bases for V and 2 bases for J; bases not matched to a gene: 14. CDR3 size: 16 residues. DNA for the CDR3: TGCGCCAGCATCCCCGGTGGCGGACTAGAGACCTACGAGCAGTACTTC. Translation: CASIPGGGLETYEQYF.

The chain joins TRBV7-9 to TRBJ1-4; D not certain. Trimming removed 7 bases at V and 1 base at J, with 7 bases between. This CDR3 comprises 13 residues. Per the germline V gene, CDR1 is SEHNR and CDR2 is FQNEAQ (reference sequence). This chain's CDR3 is CASTGRTNEKLFF. The DNA for the CDR3 is TGTGCCAGCACGGGAAGAACTAATGAAAAACTGTTTTTT.

This clone was recorded a few times. The chain links TRBV27 to TRBJ2-3; TRBD1 might be the D (6 bases). The V gene's germline CDR1 is MNHEY and CDR2 SMNVEV (reference sequence). The CDR3 is made up of 15 amino acids. The germline V and J ends were trimmed by 4 bases and 0 bases, with 11 bases remaining between them. CDR3 in DNA: TGTGCCAGCAGTTCAGGGGCCCCTAGCACAGATACGCAGTATTTT. Encoded protein: CASSSGAPSTDTQYF.

The sample holds a few counts of this clone. V is TRBV4-3 and J is TRBJ1-2; D uncertain. The V and J ends lost 4 bases and 4 bases respectively, with 10 bases between them. The CDR3 loop spans 13 amino acids. Germline V CDR1 and CDR2: LGHNA, YSLEER. In DNA form, the CDR3 reads TGCGCCAGCAGCCGTACCGGGAGCTATGGCTACACCTTC. Translation gives CASSRTGSYGYTF.

This clone was recorded a few times. V gene TRBV30 combines with J gene TRBJ2-3; the D gene is possibly TRBD1 (5 bases). This CDR3 contains 11 residues. Per germline, CDR1 GTSNPN and CDR2 SVGIG (reference sequence). V lost 8 bases and J 0 bases, leaving 6 bases between the germline ends. CDR3 loop: CARQSTDTQYF. CDR3 nucleotide sequence: TGTGCCAGACAGAGCACAGATACGCAGTATTTT.